This T cell receptor (beta chain) is from a study of post-analysis software for immune sequencing data. For the study at large: Multiple sclerosis in the patients followed relapsing-remitting, secondary progressive and progressive-relapsing courses. General study results and limits: By F measure, strong co-clustering occurred among samples prepared in the same batch. Normalized Chao1 diversity was significantly reduced in patients versus controls. In patients, TRBV5-6, TRBV5-1 and TRBV20-1 belonged to four or five TRBV segments found more frequently than in controls.

Unique molecular identifiers had been added to the TCR beta cDNA libraries. From around 1 to 9.1 million T cells, roughly 0.5 million cDNA molecules were obtained. From the PCR reads, TCRdb called clonotypes with MiXCR, one entry per CDR3 protein. This table has approximately 570,000 distinct CDR3 sequences, around 44% appearing once. As for this clonotype: Its antigen is as yet unknown.

Germline CDR1 SGHRS, CDR2 YFSETQ. This CDR3 is built from 15 residues. The V and J ends lost 4 bases and 2 bases respectively, with 13 bases between them. This TCR derives from a girl aged 10 to 17 with multiple sclerosis. The chain combines TRBV5-1 with TRBJ2-1, with TRBD1 as a possible D gene (6 bases). Sample: blood. The CDR3 DNA is TGCGCCAGCAGCCTACTCGGACAGACCTACAATGAGCAGTTCTTC. Translated, it gives CASSLLGQTYNEQFF.